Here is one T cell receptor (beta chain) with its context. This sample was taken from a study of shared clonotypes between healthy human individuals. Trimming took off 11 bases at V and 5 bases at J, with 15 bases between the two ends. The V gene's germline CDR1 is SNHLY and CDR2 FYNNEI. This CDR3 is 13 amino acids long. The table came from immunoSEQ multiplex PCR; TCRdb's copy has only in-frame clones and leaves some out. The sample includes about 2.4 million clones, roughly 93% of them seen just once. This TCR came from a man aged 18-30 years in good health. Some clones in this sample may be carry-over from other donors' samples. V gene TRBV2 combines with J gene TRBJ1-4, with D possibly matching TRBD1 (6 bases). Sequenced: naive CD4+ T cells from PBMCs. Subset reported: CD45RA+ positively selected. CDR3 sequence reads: CARRAGENEKLFF. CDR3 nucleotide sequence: TGTGCCCGACGGGCAGGGGAGAATGAAAAACTGTTTTTT.